The 18 T cell receptor beta chains listed next were all sequenced from one sample in a study of control samples from healthy donors and cancer patients. Clones were sequenced by immunoSEQ multiplex PCR, and TCRdb holds only the in-frame ones, with some missing. The data hold approximately 60,000 clones, with 90% observed a single time. The sequencing input was PBMCs. Receptor source: a woman aged 45 to 65 with colorectal cancer.

V gene TRBV27 combines with J gene TRBJ2-1; 9 bases are a match to TRBD2. Germline-derived CDR1 and CDR2 are MNHEY and SMNVEV (reference sequence). The CDR3 runs 15 residues. Germline trimming cut 3 bases from V and 5 bases from J; bases unmatched to any gene: 5. The CDR3 loop is CASSFRLAANNEQFF. The CDR3 DNA sequence: TGTGCCAGCAGTTTCCGACTAGCGGCGAACAATGAGCAGTTCTTC.

Regarding this clone: In the same sample, other DNA sequences code for this CDR3. The CDR3 loop reads CASSIQGGSSGANVLTF. CDR3 sequence (DNA): TGTGCCAGTAGTATCCAGGGGGGCAGCTCTGGGGCCAACGTCCTGACTTTC. The V call is TRBV19, the J call TRBJ2-6; the D gene is possibly TRBD1 (7 bases). The CDR3 contains 17 residues. Germline CDR1 reads LNHDA; CDR2 reads SQIVND (reference sequence). The V end lost 3 bases, the J end lost 0 bases, and 12 bases lay between the germline ends.

The chain is built from TRBV20-1 and TRBJ1-1, with D uncertain. Looked up from germline, CDR1 is DFQATT and CDR2 is SNEGSKA (reference sequence). V lost 5 bases to trimming and J lost 2 bases, with 6 bases between them. The length of the CDR3 is 11 residues. CDR3 in amino acids: CSAQENTEAFF. The CDR3, as DNA: TGCAGTGCTCAGGAAAACACTGAAGCTTTCTTT.

The chain links TRBV6-5 to TRBJ1-1; no clear D. The germline V gene encodes CDR1 MNHEY and CDR2 SVGAGI. The CDR3 has 14 amino acids. The V end was cut by 6 bases, the J end by 0 bases, with 11 bases between. The CDR3 region is CASSVVGVNTEAFF. The CDR3 bases are TGTGCCAGCAGCGTTGTAGGAGTGAACACTGAAGCTTTCTTT.

CDR3 sequence reads: CASSQDDRVGEKLFF. CDR3 bases: TGCGCCAGCAGCCAAGATGACAGGGTGGGGGAAAAACTGTTTTTT. This chain joins TRBV4-1 and TRBJ1-4; 7 bases agree with TRBD1. V dropped 0 bases and J dropped 8; count of bases not matched to a gene: 6. Germline CDR1 is MGHRA and CDR2 is YSYEKL. This CDR3 contains 15 residues.

This chain joins TRBV7-3 and TRBJ2-5; D is perhaps TRBD2 (5 bases). Germline-derived CDR1 and CDR2 are SGHTA and FQGTGA. Trimming removed 5 bases at V and 1 base at J, with 14 bases between. This CDR3 contains 15 residues. For the CDR3, the DNA is TGTGCCAGCAGCCCGAACCCCGGGGTCCAAGAGACCCAGTACTTC. Its protein is CASSPNPGVQETQYF.

This rearrangement joins TRBV19 to TRBJ1-5; 7 bases are shared with TRBD1. The germline CDR1 and CDR2 sequences are LNHDA and SQIVND (reference sequence). J gave up 5 bases and V 9 bases, and 4 bases lay outside the gene matches. This CDR3 region has 12 residues. The CDR3 nucleotides read TGTGCCAGCACAGACAGGGATCAGCCCCAGCATTTT. Residues: CASTDRDQPQHF.

The rearrangement joins TRBV6-5 to TRBJ1-2, with 8 bases fitting TRBD1. The CDR3 contains 13 residues. J was trimmed by 8 bases and V by 5 bases; bases with no gene match: 7. Germline values: CDR1 MNHEY, CDR2 SVGAGI. The CDR3 DNA sequence: TGTGCCAGCAGTCCGACAGGGGCGGGAGGCTACACCTTC. It yields the protein CASSPTGAGGYTF.

The chain links TRBV2 to TRBJ2-5; 7 bases line up with TRBD1. This CDR3 has 15 residues. Germline V gene data show CDR1 as SNHLY and CDR2 as FYNNEI. The J segment lost 7 bases and the V segment lost 6 bases, leaving 14 bases of the junction unmatched. For the CDR3, the DNA is TGTGCCAGCAGGAATAGAGGGGGCGTGAGTTCGACCCAGTACTTC. Translated: CASRNRGGVSSTQYF.

J is TRBJ1-2 and V is TRBV18; tentatively, D is TRBD1 (6 bases). The length of the CDR3 is 15 residues. CDR1 and CDR2 (germline): KGHSH, LQKENI. V was clipped by 2 bases and J by 0 bases, with 10 bases between them. In DNA, the CDR3 is TGTGCCAGCTCACCAGGAGACAGGCCTAACTATGGCTACACCTTC. This codes for CASSPGDRPNYGYTF.

The rearrangement links TRBV18 to TRBJ2-6, with D tentatively TRBD2 (7 bases). Trimming shortened V by 3 bases and J by 2 bases, and 14 bases separated the two germline ends. The CDR3 consists of 17 residues. Germline CDR1 KGHSH, CDR2 LQKENI. The CDR3 here is CASSPLGGGTGANVLTF. As DNA, the CDR3 is TGTGCCAGCTCACCGCTGGGGGGGGGCACTGGGGCCAACGTCCTGACTTTC.

This chain uses TRBV24-1 with TRBJ2-2; a weak D match, TRBD1 (5 bases). Trimming stripped 10 bases from V and 0 bases from J, with 8 bases between. The CDR3 is 13 amino acids. Germline CDR1 is KGHDR and CDR2 is SFDVKD. As DNA, the CDR3 is TGTGCCACTTTGGACACGAACACCGGGGAGCTGTTTTTT. It is translated as CATLDTNTGELFF.

V is TRBV7-9 and J is TRBJ2-4; 8 bases match TRBD1. Germline V lookup: CDR1 SEHNR, CDR2 FQNEAQ (reference sequence). The CDR3 has 16 residues. After removal of 3 bases from V and 6 bases from J, the junction contained 10 bases not matched to a gene. The CDR3 region is CASSFRQGTVRNIQYF. CDR3 bases: TGTGCCAGCAGCTTTCGACAGGGGACGGTGAGAAACATTCAGTACTTC.

The rearrangement joins TRBV10-2 to TRBJ2-7; 8 bases are a match to TRBD2. Looked up from germline, CDR1 is WSHSY and CDR2 is SAAADI. The CDR3 extends over 13 amino acids. V gave up 11 bases and J gave up 2 bases; unmatched junction bases: 8. CDR3 DNA sequence: TGCGCCGCTGGGGGGACTAGAGCCTACGAGCAGTACTTC. The encoded protein is CAAGGTRAYEQYF.

In the case of this clone: One end of the junction does not line up with germline, which may come from a read error. This chain connects TRBV5-4 to TRBJ2-3, with D tentatively TRBD1 (5 bases). Germline V gene lookup returns CDR1 SGHNT and CDR2 YYREEE (reference sequence). This CDR3 region has 13 residues. DNA for the CDR3: TGTGCCAGCAGCTTGAGGGGCACAAATACGCAGTATTTT. Protein sequence: CASSLRGTNTQYF.

The chain uses TRBV3-1 (or the pseudogene TRBV3-2) and TRBJ2-4, with 11 bases identical to TRBD1. From germline, CDR1 is LGHDT and CDR2 YNNKEL (reference sequence). V was clipped by 4 bases and J by 9 bases; unmatched bases: 8. CDR3 size: 15 residues. The CDR3: CASSPGQGAVGIQYF. The DNA of the CDR3 is TGTGCCAGCAGCCCTGGACAGGGGGCGGTGGGCATTCAGTACTTC.

V is TRBV28 and J is TRBJ2-5, with a weak D call TRBD1 (5 bases). Germline values: CDR1 MDHEN, CDR2 SYDVKM. Trimming cost V 6 bases and J 1 base, with 9 bases left between them. This CDR3 comprises 13 residues. The CDR3 DNA reads as TGTGCCAGCAGGGAGCAGGGCCAAGAGACCCAGTACTTC. Protein sequence: CASREQGQETQYF.

This clone was observed once. This chain connects TRBV5-1 to TRBJ1-2; 10 nucleotides line up with TRBD1. The germline gives CDR1 SGHRS, CDR2 YFSETQ. The CDR3 covers 16 residues. The V and J ends lost 4 bases and 0 bases, in that order; junction bases with no gene match: 6. CDR3 nucleotides: TGCGCCAGCAGCCAAGGGACAGGGGTCCCTAACTATGGCTACACCTTC. Encoded protein: CASSQGTGVPNYGYTF.